What follows are 30 T cell receptor beta chains derived from one specimen sequenced in a study of blood T cells in healthy people across ages. Then a second PCR, running roughly 7 to 11 cycles, was carried out with a sample-barcoded 5' primer and a J-beta primer mix. TCRdb re-derived calls from the 5' RACE reads in MiXCR, one entry per CDR3 protein. The data contain approximately 2,000,000 distinct CDR3 sequences, approximately 40% of them singletons. The specimen was blood. These receptors originate from a human donor in good health.

The chain joins TRBV20-1 to TRBJ2-1, with D maybe TRBD2 (6 bases). The germline CDR1 and CDR2 sequences are DFQATT and SNEGSKA (reference sequence). The CDR3 is 13 residues long. Trimming removed 6 bases at V and 5 bases at J, with 14 bases between. The CDR3 coding sequence is TGCAGTGCCTGGCGGGGAGGCCACAATGAGCAGTTCTTC. Its protein is CSAWRGGHNEQFF.

This clonotype appeared many times. The rearrangement joins TRBV29-1 to TRBJ1-2, with D unclear. Trimming shortened V by 4 bases and J by 0 bases, and 9 bases separated the two germline ends. This CDR3 region has 13 residues. Germline assignment: CDR1 SQVTM and CDR2 ANQGSEA. The CDR3 DNA sequence: TGCAGCGTTGTCGAGGAAACTAACTATGGCTACACCTTC. As protein: CSVVEETNYGYTF.

The chain couples TRBV4-1 to TRBJ1-3, with TRBD1 as a possible D gene (5 bases). V lost 6 bases and J lost 1, with 16 bases in between. The CDR3 extends over 16 amino acids. The germline CDR1 and CDR2 sequences are MGHRA and YSYEKL. The CDR3 DNA sequence: TGCGCCAGCAGACTAGTGCAGGGACCGTCTGGAAACACCATATATTTT. This gives the protein CASRLVQGPSGNTIYF.

The rearrangement uses TRBV12-3 or TRBV12-4 and TRBJ1-5; TRBD1 is a possible D gene (6 bases). CDR3 length: 14 residues. With 4 bases removed from V and 3 bases from J, the gap between germline ends came to 10 bases. The CDR3 DNA reads as TGTGCCAGCAGTTCGACAGGTTTCAATCAGCCCCAGCATTTT. Its translation: CASSSTGFNQPQHF.

This clonotype was observed a few times. V gene TRBV5-1 combines with J gene TRBJ2-3; D possibly uses TRBD1 or TRBD2 (5 bases each). Trimming took 1 base from V and 4 from J, leaving 13 bases between them. Germline lookup yields CDR1 SGHRS and CDR2 YFSETQ. The CDR3 sequence is 15 residues long. The CDR3 nucleotides are TGCGCCAGCAGCTTGAGAGCGAGGGGCCCAGATACGCAGTATTTT. It yields the protein CASSLRARGPDTQYF.

The rearrangement uses TRBV4-3 and TRBJ1-2; D remains unclear. The CDR3 consists of 13 residues. Trimming removed 0 bases from V and 8 bases from J, with 10 bases in between. The V gene's germline CDR1 is LGHNA and CDR2 YSLEER. The CDR3 reads CASSQEYLRGYTF. Written as DNA, the CDR3 is TGCGCCAGCAGCCAAGAATACCTCAGGGGCTACACCTTC.

V and J are TRBV7-9 and TRBJ1-2; 9 bases line up with TRBD1. V was pared by 3 bases and J by 8 bases, with 10 bases of the junction left unmatched. Germline V gives CDR1 SEHNR, CDR2 FQNEAQ (reference sequence). The CDR3 extends over 15 amino acids. The DNA for the CDR3 is TGTGCCAGCAGCTTGAGGGTAGGGACAGGGAGCGGCTACACCTTC. It yields the protein CASSLRVGTGSGYTF.

Remarks on this clonotype: Its ends do not fully match the called genes, so a read error is possible. The chain joins TRBV6-2 or TRBV6-3 to TRBJ2-4, with 16 positions matching TRBD2. The last part of the DNA fits TRBJ2-7 better; the J call may be wrong. The length of the CDR3 is 17 residues. Germline V gives CDR1 MNHEY, CDR2 SVGEGT. The CDR3: CASDRSGTSGGAPEQYF. DNA of the CDR3: TGCGCCAGCGATCGCTCCGGGACTAGCGGGGGGGCTCCCGAGCAGTACTTC.

Of note for this clonotype: Compared with germline, one end of the junction differs, possibly owing to a read error. The chain recombines TRBV7-2 with TRBJ2-6; D gene uncertain. The V gene's germline CDR1 is SGHTA and CDR2 FQGNSA. The CDR3 is made up of 12 amino acids. CDR3 amino acids: CASSFRANILTF. For the CDR3, the DNA is TGTGCCAGCAGCTTCCGGGCCAACATCCTGACTTTC. The full variable domain, with the rest looked up from reference TRBV7-2 and TRBJ2-6, is GAGVSQSPSNKVTEKGKDVELRCDPISGHTALYWYRQSLGQGLEFLIYFQGNSAPDKSGLPSDRFSAERTGGSVSTLTIQRTQQEDSAVYLCASSFRANILTFGAGSRLTVL.

This clonotype came up a few times. The V gene is TRBV5-1, the J gene TRBJ2-1, with 11 bases lining up with TRBD2. The germline V gene has CDR1 SGHRS and CDR2 YFSETQ. The CDR3 is 14 residues long. V dropped 5 bases and J dropped 6; count of bases not matched to a gene: 4. CDR3 sequence reads: CASRLAGAPNEQFF. DNA of the CDR3: TGCGCCAGCAGACTAGCGGGGGCCCCCAATGAGCAGTTCTTC.

The J gene is TRBJ2-1, the V gene TRBV19; 10 nucleotides line up with TRBD2. Looked up from germline, CDR1 is LNHDA and CDR2 is SQIVND (reference sequence). The CDR3 spans 17 residues. Losses at the gene ends were 5 bases for V and 7 bases for J; bases not matched to a gene: 14. CDR3 sequence: CASSYRWLAGGLNEQFF. The CDR3 DNA is TGTGCCAGTAGTTACAGGTGGTTAGCGGGGGGCTTAAATGAGCAGTTCTTC.

Remarks on this clonotype: An end of the junction does not agree with germline; a read error may underlie this. The DNA for the CDR3 is TGTGCCGGCAGCCAAGTTGGGTCGGAGAACTATGGCTACACCTTC. Its protein is CAGSQVGSENYGYTF. The gene calls are TRBV4-2 and TRBJ1-2; D is ambiguous. The V gene's germline CDR1 is LGHNA and CDR2 YNFKEQ. The CDR3 is 15 amino acids.

V usage is TRBV5-1 and J usage is TRBJ2-7; weak D call: TRBD1 (6 bases). CDR1 and CDR2 (germline): SGHRS, YFSETQ. The germline V and J ends were trimmed by 4 bases and 2 bases, with 19 bases remaining between them. The CDR3 runs to 16 residues. The CDR3: CASSRDTRTVPYEQYF. As DNA, the CDR3 is TGCGCCAGCAGCCGGGACACCCGAACTGTCCCCTACGAGCAGTACTTC.

This clonotype was recorded only once. V and J are TRBV6-1 and TRBJ2-3, with D unresolved. Trimming removed 0 bases at V and 4 bases at J, with 14 bases between. CDR3 length equals 16 residues. In germline, CDR1 is MNHNS, CDR2 SASEGT. The DNA for the CDR3 is TGTGCCAGCAGTGAAGCATGGGGTGGCTACGCAGATACGCAGTATTTT. It codes for CASSEAWGGYADTQYF.

This clonotype was seen a handful of times. V gene TRBV7-2 combines with J gene TRBJ2-7, with D perhaps TRBD1 (6 bases). The length of the CDR3 is 13 residues. Per germline, CDR1 SGHTA and CDR2 FQGNSA. Trimming took 2 bases from V and 7 from J, leaving 12 bases between them. CDR3 region: CASSLNRANEQYF. The CDR3 region has the DNA TGTGCCAGCAGCTTAAACAGGGCTAATGAGCAGTACTTC. The complete variable domain, with remaining parts taken from reference TRBV7-2 and TRBJ2-7, reads GAGVSQSPSNKVTEKGKDVELRCDPISGHTALYWYRQSLGQGLEFLIYFQGNSAPDKSGLPSDRFSAERTGGSVSTLTIQRTQQEDSAVYLCASSLNRANEQYFGPGTRLTVT.

This clonotype showed up just a few times. The CDR3 loop is CASSTSQQGVAKNIQYF. The CDR3 coding sequence is TGTGCCAGCAGCACGTCCCAACAGGGGGTGGCCAAAAACATTCAGTACTTC. The chain links TRBV28 to TRBJ2-4; 8 bases match TRBD1. J gave up 1 base and V 6 bases, and 11 bases lay outside the gene matches. Germline CDR1 MDHEN, CDR2 SYDVKM. This CDR3 region has 17 residues.

Notes on this clonotype: One end of the junction fails to match germline, which may point to a read error. J is TRBJ1-1 and V is TRBV7-3; D is uncertain. Germline loops: CDR1 SGHTA, CDR2 FQGTGA. The CDR3 sequence is 13 residues long. The CDR3 DNA reads TGTACCAGCAGTTCCGGACTAAACACTGAAGCTTTCTTT. Amino acid sequence: CTSSSGLNTEAFF.

The chain recombines TRBV4-3 with TRBJ1-2, with a possible D match to TRBD1 (5 bases). CDR1 is LGHNA, CDR2 YSLEER, per germline. This CDR3 has 15 residues. Deletions cut 0 bases from V and 3 bases from J, with 11 bases between. In DNA form, the CDR3 reads TGCGCCAGCAGCCAAGAAGGGGTGCAGGACTATGGCTACACCTTC. Residues: CASSQEGVQDYGYTF.

J is TRBJ1-4 and V is TRBV20-1; 7 bases align to TRBD1. Trimming removed 0 bases from V and 10 bases from J; junction bases left unmatched: 5. In germline, CDR1 is DFQATT, CDR2 SNEGSKA (reference sequence). The CDR3 runs to 13 residues. The CDR3: CSAREYRGGKLFF. Written as DNA, the CDR3 is TGCAGTGCTAGAGAATACAGGGGAGGAAAACTGTTTTTT.

CDR3 DNA sequence: TGTGCCAGCAGCTTAACCACGACAGGGGGCATGTACGAGCAGTACTTC. Its translation is CASSLTTTGGMYEQYF. The gene calls are TRBV7-3 and TRBJ2-7; 10 bases fit TRBD1. Germline-derived CDR1 and CDR2 are SGHTA and FQGTGA. This CDR3 region has 16 residues. J was trimmed by 4 bases and V by 0 bases; bases with no gene match: 6.

The chain combines TRBV7-2 with TRBJ2-7; TRBD1 aligns across 10 bases. This CDR3 contains 15 residues. J lost 3 bases, V lost 5 bases, and 7 bases had no gene match. Germline CDR1 and CDR2: SGHTA and FQGNSA. CDR3 region: CASSPGQGGYYEQYF. The CDR3 region has the DNA TGTGCCAGCAGCCCAGGACAGGGGGGTTACTACGAGCAGTACTTC.

This clonotype was seen a few times. The gene calls are TRBV2 and TRBJ2-1, with TRBD2 as a possible D gene (6 bases). V was clipped by 0 bases and J by 4 bases, with 10 bases between them. The CDR3 is 15 residues long. Germline V CDR1 and CDR2: SNHLY, FYNNEI. CDR3 nucleotides: TGTGCCAGCAGTGAAGCGGGAGGCGAGTACAATGAGCAGTTCTTC. Amino acids: CASSEAGGEYNEQFF.

The CDR3 loop is CSARDKGYNEQYF. Here the CDR3 DNA reads TGCAGTGCTAGAGATAAGGGGTACAATGAGCAGTACTTC. This chain uses TRBV20-1 with TRBJ2-4, with D possibly being TRBD1 (5 bases). CDR3 length equals 13 residues. V was pared by 0 bases and J by 13 bases, with 16 bases between. The germline V gene encodes CDR1 DFQATT and CDR2 SNEGSKA (reference sequence).

CDR3 sequence reads: CASRRTVSNHVAKNIQYF. DNA of the CDR3: TGTGCCAGCAGACGAACGGTCTCGAATCATGTAGCCAAAAACATTCAGTACTTC. The V call is TRBV11-2, the J call TRBJ2-4, with no clear D. Germline CDR1 is SGHAT and CDR2 is FQNNGV. V gave up 6 bases and J gave up 0 bases, with 21 bases separating them. CDR3 length equals 18 residues.

The chain uses TRBV5-1 and TRBJ2-5, with D possibly matching TRBD2 (6 bases). The CDR3 runs 15 residues. Germline V gene lookup returns CDR1 SGHRS and CDR2 YFSETQ. Trimming stripped 1 base from V and 3 bases from J, with 13 bases between. CDR3 sequence: CASSLWDSRKETQYF. CDR3 nucleotides: TGCGCCAGCAGCTTGTGGGACTCTCGGAAAGAGACCCAGTACTTC.

The gene calls are TRBV12-3 or TRBV12-4 and TRBJ1-2, with 8 bases fitting TRBD1. Unmatched junction bases numbered 10, after V lost 4 bases and J lost 0 bases. The CDR3 extends over 17 amino acids. The CDR3 region has the DNA TGTGCCAGCAGTTATACCGGGACAGGACTAACTAACTATGGCTACACCTTC. This encodes CASSYTGTGLTNYGYTF.

The chain recombines TRBV7-2 with TRBJ2-2; D not certain. CDR1 and CDR2 (germline): SGHTA, FQGNSA. Trimming took 8 bases from V and 6 from J, leaving 19 bases between them. The CDR3 runs to 15 residues. Written as DNA, the CDR3 is TGTGCCAGCGGCGTAAGCCGAATACCTCCCGGGGAGCTGTTTTTT. It translates to CASGVSRIPPGELFF.

The chain employs TRBV11-1 and TRBJ1-1; D possibly corresponds to TRBD1 (5 bases). This CDR3 has 15 amino acids. Deletions cut 0 bases from V and 0 bases from J, with 8 bases between. CDR1 is SGHAT and CDR2 is FQDESV in the germline V gene (reference sequence). In DNA, the CDR3 is TGTGCCAGCAGCTTAGCCGGGACTATGAACACTGAAGCTTTCTTT. Translation gives CASSLAGTMNTEAFF.

Ten or more counts support this clonotype. The chain has TRBV10-3 and TRBJ2-4, with unresolved D. The germline gives CDR1 ENHRY, CDR2 SYGVKD. CDR3 size: 12 residues. The germline V and J ends were trimmed by 0 bases and 13 bases, with 10 bases remaining between them. The CDR3 DNA follows: TGTGCCATCAGTGAGTCCACAGAGGTGCAGTACTTC. Protein: CAISESTEVQYF.

The chain couples TRBV30 to TRBJ2-5, with D tentatively TRBD1 (6 bases). CDR1 and CDR2 from the germline V gene are GTSNPN and SVGIG (reference sequence). The CDR3 extends over 12 amino acids. V dropped 4 bases and J dropped 4 bases, with 10 bases sitting between them. The CDR3 DNA reads TGTGCCTGGAACCAGGGGAGAGAGACCCAGTACTTC. Its translation: CAWNQGRETQYF.